The T cell receptor (beta chain) under discussion was sequenced for a study of OX40 agonist ivuxolimab in advanced cancers. Study-level findings and limits: Individuals who were partial responders at 0.1-3.0 mg/kg had clonal expansion that ranked among the lowest. Several nonresponders also turned out to have low normalized T-cell clonal expansion.

The table lists this clone with a few counts. Antigen unknown. The CDR3 has 11 residues. With V trimmed by 5 bases and J by 4 bases, 2 bases remained unmatched. Germline V gene data show CDR1 as GTSNPN and CDR2 as SVGIG (reference sequence). TCRdb's table, derived via immunoSEQ multiplex PCR, lists solely in-frame clones and lacks some. This sample has more than 80,000 clones; 94% occur once, and the top ten carry roughly 2.8%. The source is an adult with an advanced solid tumor such as melanoma, head and neck, liver or kidney cancer. The rearrangement joins TRBV30 to TRBJ2-7; TRBD1 matches at 7 bases. Sequenced here: CD4+ or CD8+ T cells sorted from blood, sampled in a trial of the OX40 agonist ivuxolimab. CDR3 nucleotides: TGTGCCTGGGAACAGGGGTACGAGCAGTACTTC. Its translation is CAWEQGYEQYF. The full variable domain, with the rest looked up from reference TRBV30 and TRBJ2-7, is SQTIHQWPATLVQPVGSPLSLECTVEGTSNPNLYWYRQAAGRGLQLLFYSVGIGQISSEVPQNLSASRPQDRQFILSSKKLLLSDSGFYLCAWEQGYEQYFGPGTRLTVT.